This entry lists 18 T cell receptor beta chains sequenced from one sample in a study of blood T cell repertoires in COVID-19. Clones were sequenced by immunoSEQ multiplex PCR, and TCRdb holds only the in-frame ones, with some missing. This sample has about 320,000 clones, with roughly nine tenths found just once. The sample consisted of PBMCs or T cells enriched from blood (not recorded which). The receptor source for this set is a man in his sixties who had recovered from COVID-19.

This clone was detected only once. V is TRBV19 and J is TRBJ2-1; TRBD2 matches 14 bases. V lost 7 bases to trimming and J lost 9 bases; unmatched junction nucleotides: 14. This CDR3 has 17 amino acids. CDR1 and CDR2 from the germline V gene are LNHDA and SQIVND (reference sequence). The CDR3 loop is CASKGPPGTSGRGEQFF. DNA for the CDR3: TGTGCCAGTAAAGGCCCCCCAGGGACTAGCGGGAGAGGTGAGCAGTTCTTC.

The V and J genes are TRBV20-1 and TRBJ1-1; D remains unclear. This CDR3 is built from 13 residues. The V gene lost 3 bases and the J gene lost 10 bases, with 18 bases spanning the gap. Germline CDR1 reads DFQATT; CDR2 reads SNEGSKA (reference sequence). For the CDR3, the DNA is TGCAGTGCTAGTACGGCGGTAACGGGGAGAGCTTTCTTT. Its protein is CSASTAVTGRAFF.

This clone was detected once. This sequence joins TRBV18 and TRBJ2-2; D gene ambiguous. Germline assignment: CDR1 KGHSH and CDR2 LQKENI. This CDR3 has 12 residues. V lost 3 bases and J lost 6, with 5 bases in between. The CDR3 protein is CASSPLPGELFF. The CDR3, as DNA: TGTGCCAGCTCACCCCTCCCCGGGGAGCTGTTTTTT. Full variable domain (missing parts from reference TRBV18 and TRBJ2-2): NAGVMQNPRHLVRRRGQEARLRCSPMKGHSHVYWYRQLPEEGLKFMVYLQKENIIDESGMPKERFSAEFPKEGPSILRIQQVVRGDSAAYFCASSPLPGELFFGEGSRLTVL.

The CDR3 nucleotides are TGTGCCAGTAGTATCGTCGGCTATGGCTACACCTTC. Amino acids: CASSIVGYGYTF. J is TRBJ1-2 and V is TRBV19; no reliable D call. The CDR3 totals 12 residues. The V end was cut by 3 bases, the J end by 4 bases, with 6 bases between. In germline, CDR1 is LNHDA, CDR2 SQIVND (reference sequence).

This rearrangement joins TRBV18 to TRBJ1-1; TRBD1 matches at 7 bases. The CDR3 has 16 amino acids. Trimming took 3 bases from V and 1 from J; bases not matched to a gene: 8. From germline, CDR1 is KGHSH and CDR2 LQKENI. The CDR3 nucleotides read TGTGCCAGCTCACCTTACACAGGGGCCAAGAACACTGAAGCTTTCTTT. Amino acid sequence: CASSPYTGAKNTEAFF. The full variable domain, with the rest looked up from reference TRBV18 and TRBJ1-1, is NAGVMQNPRHLVRRRGQEARLRCSPMKGHSHVYWYRQLPEEGLKFMVYLQKENIIDESGMPKERFSAEFPKEGPSILRIQQVVRGDSAAYFCASSPYTGAKNTEAFFGQGTRLTVV.

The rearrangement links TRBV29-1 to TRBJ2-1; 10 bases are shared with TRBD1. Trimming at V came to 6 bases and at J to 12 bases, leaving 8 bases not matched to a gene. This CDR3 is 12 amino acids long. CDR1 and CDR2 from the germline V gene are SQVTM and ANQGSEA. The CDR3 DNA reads TGCAGCGTCAGGACAGGGGGACCCTTGCAGTTCTTC. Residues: CSVRTGGPLQFF.

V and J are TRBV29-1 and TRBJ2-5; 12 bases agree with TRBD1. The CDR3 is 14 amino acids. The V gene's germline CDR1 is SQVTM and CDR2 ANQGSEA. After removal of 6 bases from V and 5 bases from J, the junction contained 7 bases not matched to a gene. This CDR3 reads CSVGDRGQRETQYF. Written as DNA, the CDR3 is TGCAGCGTCGGGGACAGGGGGCAGCGGGAGACCCAGTACTTC.

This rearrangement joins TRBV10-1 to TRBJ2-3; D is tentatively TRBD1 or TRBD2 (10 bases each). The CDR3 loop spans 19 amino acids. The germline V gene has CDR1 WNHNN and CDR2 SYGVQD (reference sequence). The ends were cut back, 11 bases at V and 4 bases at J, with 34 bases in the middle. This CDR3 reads CARYQGQGRAGGQADTQYF. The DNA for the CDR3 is TGCGCCCGCTATCAGGGACAGGGGAGAGCGGGAGGGCAGGCAGATACGCAGTATTTT.

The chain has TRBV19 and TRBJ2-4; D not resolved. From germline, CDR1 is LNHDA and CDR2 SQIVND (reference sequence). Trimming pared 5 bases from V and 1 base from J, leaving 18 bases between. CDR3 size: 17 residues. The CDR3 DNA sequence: TGTGCCAGTAGTCTGCGTTTGAGCGACGCGGCCAAAAACATTCAGTACTTC. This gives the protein CASSLRLSDAAKNIQYF.

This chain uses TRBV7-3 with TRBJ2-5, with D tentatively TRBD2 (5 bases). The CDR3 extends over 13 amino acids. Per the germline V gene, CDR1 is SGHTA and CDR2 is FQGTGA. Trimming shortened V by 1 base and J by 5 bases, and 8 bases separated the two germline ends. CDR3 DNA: TGTGCCAGCAGCTTAATTGGCGGGGAGACCCAGTACTTC. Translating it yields CASSLIGGETQYF.

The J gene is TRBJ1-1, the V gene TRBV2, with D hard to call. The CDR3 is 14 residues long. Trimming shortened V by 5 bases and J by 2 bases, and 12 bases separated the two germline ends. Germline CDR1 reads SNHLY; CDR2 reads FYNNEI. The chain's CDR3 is CASSYLSGNTEAFF. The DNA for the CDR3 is TGTGCCAGCAGTTACCTATCGGGAAACACTGAAGCTTTCTTT.

In DNA, the CDR3 is TGCAGTGCTAGTGGCGGCCTGAACACTGAAGCTTTCTTT. Residues: CSASGGLNTEAFF. The rearrangement uses TRBV20-1 and TRBJ1-1; D not certain. V was clipped by 3 bases and J by 0 bases, with 8 bases between them. Germline lookup yields CDR1 DFQATT and CDR2 SNEGSKA (reference sequence). CDR3 length: 13 amino acids.

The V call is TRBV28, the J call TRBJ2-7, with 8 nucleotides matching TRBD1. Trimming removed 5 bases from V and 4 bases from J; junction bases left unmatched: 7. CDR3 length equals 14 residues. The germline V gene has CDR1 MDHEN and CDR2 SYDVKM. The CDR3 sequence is CASSDGQGWYEQYF. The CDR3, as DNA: TGTGCCAGCAGTGACGGACAGGGATGGTACGAGCAGTACTTC. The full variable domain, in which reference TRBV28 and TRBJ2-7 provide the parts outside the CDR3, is DVKVTQSSRYLVKRTGEKVFLECVQDMDHENMFWYRQDPGLGLRLIYFSYDVKMKEKGDIPEGYSVSREKKERFSLILESASTNQTSMYLCASSDGQGWYEQYFGPGTRLTVT.

CDR3 sequence: CASGLDVGTGSTEAFF. The DNA of the CDR3 is TGTGCTAGTGGTTTGGACGTCGGGACAGGGAGCACTGAAGCTTTCTTT. V usage is TRBV12-5 and J usage is TRBJ1-1; 9 positions match TRBD1. Germline V gene sequence: CDR1 LGHNT, CDR2 FRNRAP. V lost 1 base and J lost 4; bases outside the gene matches: 7. The CDR3 sequence is 16 residues long. Full variable domain (rest looked up from reference TRBV12-5 and TRBJ1-1): DARVTQTPRHKVTEMGQEVTMRCQPILGHNTVFWYRQTMMQGLELLAYFRNRAPLDDSGMPKDRFSAEMPDATLATLKIQPSEPRDSAVYFCASGLDVGTGSTEAFFGQGTRLTVV.

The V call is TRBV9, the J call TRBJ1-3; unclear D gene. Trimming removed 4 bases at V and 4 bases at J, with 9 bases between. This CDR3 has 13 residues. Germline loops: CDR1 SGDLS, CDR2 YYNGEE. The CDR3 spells CASSRELGNTIYF. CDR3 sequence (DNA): TGTGCCAGCAGCCGGGAACTGGGAAACACCATATATTTT. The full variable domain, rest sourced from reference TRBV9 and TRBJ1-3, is DSGVTQTPKHLITATGQRVTLRCSPRSGDLSVYWYQQSLDQGLQFLIQYYNGEERAKGNILERFSAQQFPDLHSELNLSSLELGDSALYFCASSRELGNTIYFGEGSWLTVV.

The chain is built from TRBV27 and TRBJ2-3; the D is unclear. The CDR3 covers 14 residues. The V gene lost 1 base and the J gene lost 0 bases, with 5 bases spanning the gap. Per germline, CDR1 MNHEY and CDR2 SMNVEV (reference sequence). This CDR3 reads CASSLFSSTDTQYF. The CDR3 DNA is TGTGCCAGCAGTTTATTTAGCAGCACAGATACGCAGTATTTT.

The DNA of the CDR3 is TGTGCCAGCAGCGGAACTAGCGGAGAGACCCAGTACTTC. Amino acids: CASSGTSGETQYF. The chain links TRBV7-2 to TRBJ2-5, with TRBD2 identical over 8 bases. V trimming: 5 bases; J trimming: 4 bases; junction bases outside the gene matches: 3. In germline, CDR1 is SGHTA, CDR2 FQGNSA. CDR3 length: 13 amino acids.

The CDR3 region has the DNA TGTGCCACCAGTGATTCCGGGAGTACAGATACGCAGTATTTT. It specifies CATSDSGSTDTQYF. The chain combines TRBV24-1 with TRBJ2-3; perhaps TRBD2 as D (6 bases). This CDR3 is built from 14 residues. The germline V gene has CDR1 KGHDR and CDR2 SFDVKD. The germline V and J ends were trimmed by 2 bases and 3 bases, with 8 bases remaining between them.